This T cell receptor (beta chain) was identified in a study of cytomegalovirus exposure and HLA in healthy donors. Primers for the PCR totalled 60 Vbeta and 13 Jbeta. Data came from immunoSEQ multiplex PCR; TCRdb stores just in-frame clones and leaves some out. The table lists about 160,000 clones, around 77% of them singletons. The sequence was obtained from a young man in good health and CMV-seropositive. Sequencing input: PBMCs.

The chain's CDR3 is CASSLAGGEDTQYF. In nucleotides, the CDR3 is TGCGCCAGCAGCTTGGCTGGGGGCGAAGATACGCAGTATTTT. This chain links TRBV5-1 with TRBJ2-3; weak D call: TRBD1 (6 bases). CDR3 length: 14 amino acids. V shed 0 bases and J shed 5 bases, with 10 bases lying between them. Germline loops: CDR1 SGHRS, CDR2 YFSETQ.